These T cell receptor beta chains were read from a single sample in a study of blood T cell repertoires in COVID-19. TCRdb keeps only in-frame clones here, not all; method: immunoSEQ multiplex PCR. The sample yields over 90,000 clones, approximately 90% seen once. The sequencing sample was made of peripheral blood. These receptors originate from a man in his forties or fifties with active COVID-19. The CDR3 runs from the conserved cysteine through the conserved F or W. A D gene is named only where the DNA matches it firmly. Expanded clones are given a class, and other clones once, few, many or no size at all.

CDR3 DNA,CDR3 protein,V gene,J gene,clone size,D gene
TGTGCCAGCAGTTTGCGGGTTACCTCCTACGAGCAGTACTTC,CASSLRVTSYEQYF,TRBV27,TRBJ2-7,few,-
TGTGCCAGGGTCCGGACTAGTCTCCCCCCAGTTACACCAAGATCTCAGTTCTTC,CARVRTSLPPVTPRSQFF,TRBV21-1,TRBJ2-1,-,-
TGTGCCAGCAGCGTAACACCTGGGGGCAGCTATGGCTACACCTTC,CASSVTPGGSYGYTF,TRBV7-2,TRBJ1-2,-,-
TGCGCCAGCAGCCAAGAGGGCCCTTCAAATGAAAAACTGTTTTTT,CASSQEGPSNEKLFF,TRBV4-1,TRBJ1-4,once,-
TGTGCCTGGAGTCTCCGGGGGGACGAGCAGTACTTC,CAWSLRGDEQYF,TRBV30,TRBJ2-7,-,TRBD2
TGTGCCATCAGGGGTGGACAGGGCGAGACCCAGTACTTC,CAIRGGQGETQYF,TRBV10-3,TRBJ2-5,-,TRBD1
TGTGCCAGCCACCGGGGGTACGGGGAGCTGTTTTTT,CASHRGYGELFF,TRBV2,TRBJ2-2,few,-
TGTGCCAGCAGTGAAAACAGTAACACTGAAGCTTTCTTT,CASSENSNTEAFF,TRBV2,TRBJ1-1,-,-
TGTGCCAGCAGTCGAGCGGGGGGGAGGACCGGGGAGCTGTTTTTT,CASSRAGGRTGELFF,TRBV6-5,TRBJ2-2,-,TRBD2
TGTGCCAGCAGTCTTGGGACAGGCCCTCCCGATACGCAGTATTTT,CASSLGTGPPDTQYF,TRBV27,TRBJ2-3,-,TRBD1
TGTGCCAGCAGCTCAGGTCCGGGACACTTAAGTGCCGATACGCAGTATTTT,CASSSGPGHLSADTQYF,TRBV7-9,TRBJ2-3,-,-
TGTGCCAGCAGCTTAGGCGGTGCGGACATTCAGTACTTC,CASSLGGADIQYF,TRBV11-3,TRBJ2-4,-,-
TGTGCCAGCAGCTTGCAAGGGGGCAGTTCCTACGAGCAGTACTTC,CASSLQGGSSYEQYF,TRBV5-6,TRBJ2-7,once,TRBD1
TGTGCCAGCAACCCGCGACAATCTAACTATGGCTACACCTTC,CASNPRQSNYGYTF,TRBV5-6,TRBJ1-2,-,-
TGTGCCAGCAGCCCCCTAGCGGGGGGGAGAGAGACCCAGTACTTC,CASSPLAGGRETQYF,TRBV4-2,TRBJ2-5,-,TRBD2
TGTGCCAGTGATGTGGGGGGAGCTGGAAACACCATATATTTT,CASDVGGAGNTIYF,TRBV6-5,TRBJ1-3,-,-
TGTGCCAGCAGCGCCCTCAGTCTCGGGGAGCTGTTTTTT,CASSALSLGELFF,TRBV7-2,TRBJ2-2,-,-